This TCR beta chain was captured in a study of blood T cell repertoires in COVID-19. Study details: Sources were T cells, B-cell-depleted T cells, or PBMCs; the material itself was cDNA or gDNA.

Data came from immunoSEQ multiplex PCR; TCRdb stores just in-frame clones and leaves some out. Seen here are fewer than 350,000 clones, 90% observed once, and the top ten hold roughly 7%. The sequencing input was peripheral blood. The sequence derives from a woman aged 25 to 39 with COVID-19, enrolled during active disease.

The CDR3 nucleotides are TGTGCCAGCAGCTCCCTAGCGAGTAGCTCCTACGAGCAGTACTTC. It encodes CASSSLASSSYEQYF. This sequence joins TRBV27 and TRBJ2-7, with a possible D match to TRBD2 (6 bases). The V gene's germline CDR1 is MNHEY and CDR2 SMNVEV (reference sequence). V was pared by 6 bases and J by 0 bases, with 15 bases between. The CDR3 is 15 residues long.